One sample yielded the 2 T cell receptor beta chains listed below, sequenced in a study of T cell responses to AZD1222 COVID-19 vaccine. Here immunoSEQ multiplex PCR was the method, and the copy in TCRdb shows in-frame clones only, minus some. The sample contains roughly 180,000 clones, roughly nine tenths of which appear only once. Sequences were derived from peripheral blood, sampled on day 0 of AZD1222 vaccination. The receptors come from an adult in good health.

Points on this clone: This CDR3 is also generated by other DNA sequences in the sample. The chain has TRBV28 and TRBJ2-7, with D unclear. Germline lookup yields CDR1 MDHEN and CDR2 SYDVKM. The CDR3 totals 12 residues. V was shortened by 3 bases and J by 2 bases, with 5 bases between the two germline ends. CDR3 sequence: CASSFSAYEQYF. The CDR3 nucleotides are TGTGCCAGCAGTTTCTCGGCCTACGAGCAGTACTTC.

In its sample, this clone was seen once. The rearrangement uses TRBV19 and TRBJ1-2; TRBD1 matches 12 bases. Germline V lookup: CDR1 LNHDA, CDR2 SQIVND (reference sequence). The CDR3 is 17 amino acids. V shed 4 bases and J 2 bases; nucleotides not matched to a gene: 8. The CDR3 loop reads CASSRDRDRGPNYGYTF. DNA of the CDR3: TGTGCCAGTAGTAGGGACCGGGACAGGGGGCCCAACTATGGCTACACCTTC.